A selection of T cell receptor beta chains follows, all from one sample in a study of CD8 T cells in ankylosing spondylitis. MiXCR was run by TCRdb on the 5' RACE reads, yielding one entry per CDR3 protein. Of fewer than 550,000 distinct CDR3 sequences in the sample, about 5.4% were seen once. Material: blood, either unsorted or a sorted T cell fraction (not recorded which). Source of these receptors: a male donor with ankylosing spondylitis. CDR3s include the opening cysteine and the closing phenylalanine or tryptophan.

>TRBJ2-3|TRBV7-2
CASSLLGPDTQYF
>TRBJ2-5|TRBV6-2/TRBV6-3
CASTARIRETQYF
>TRBJ1-6|TRBV7-2
CASSILERSPLHF
>TRBJ2-3|TRBV7-2
CASSLDGRSTDTQYF
>TRBJ2-5|TRBV12-3/TRBV12-4
CASSPRLSSGKETQYF
>TRBJ1-1|TRBV6-5
CASSYSEGPEAFF
>TRBJ2-1|TRBV28
CASSPHQGTYNEQFF
>TRBJ2-6|TRBV18
CASSQTGAGANVLTF
>TRBJ1-5|TRBV7-2
CASSLVAVQPQHF
>TRBJ2-3|TRBV12-3/TRBV12-4
CASQGQTTDTQYF
>TRBJ2-7|TRBV4-1
CASGWAASGTYEQYF
>TRBJ2-1|TRBV10-2
CASSSQGARVWSYNEQFF
>TRBJ1-2|TRBV6-5
CASSYGQGGAKLYGYTF
>TRBJ2-3|TRBV5-1
CASRSEPAGTDTQYF
>TRBJ2-5|TRBV7-2
CASSLTRIEETQYF
>TRBJ2-1|TRBV7-2
CASSLKGQGKDNEQFF
>TRBJ2-5|TRBV5-1
CASRPLAGVGETQYF
>TRBJ2-7|TRBV27
CASSFKTGPLRQQYF
>TRBJ1-3|TRBV12-3/TRBV12-4
CASSLAGQAGNTIYF
>TRBJ2-5|TRBV29-1
CSVGGQFQSRKTQYF
>TRBJ2-3|TRBV6-1
CASRLTSGGADTQYF
>TRBJ2-1|TRBV11-3
CASSLRASGRGNEQFF
>TRBJ2-5|TRBV19
CASRTGTGGGETQYF
>TRBJ2-7|TRBV29-1
CSVVQRAYEQYF
>TRBJ1-2|TRBV27
CASSFSGAPNYGYTF
>TRBJ2-1|TRBV28
CASSLSPRQGTNEQFF
>TRBJ2-7|TRBV4-1
CASSQEGTPSYEQYF
>TRBJ2-7|TRBV7-6
CASRQDPGLGAYEQYF
>TRBJ2-3|TRBV29-1
CSVVLGAGGPTDTQYF
>TRBJ2-2|TRBV7-9
CASSRTDRPPTGELFF
>TRBJ1-2|TRBV20-1
CSARTTAVYGYTF
>TRBJ2-3|TRBV12-3/TRBV12-4
CASSLGRTGVTQYF
>TRBJ1-5|TRBV20-1
CSAPLYGWGQQPQHF
>TRBJ1-6|TRBV4-3
CASSQDEGNLNNSPLHF
>TRBJ1-1|TRBV5-1
CASSLRQGTTEAFF
>TRBJ2-7|TRBV11-2
CASSFSTGAGEQYF
>TRBJ1-2|TRBV5-1
CASSFTGVPNYGYTF
>TRBJ2-7|TRBV18
CASSSGTVVYEQYF
>TRBJ2-7|TRBV5-1
CASREIVTSYEQYF
>TRBJ2-1|TRBV5-1
CASRGKDSYNEQFF
>TRBJ2-7|TRBV12-3/TRBV12-4
CASSPHSGLYEQYF
>TRBJ2-1|TRBV6-6
CASNTDRVNEQFF
>TRBJ2-7|TRBV20-1
CSARETAYEQYF